This T cell receptor beta chain came from a study of T cells expressing NK-cell markers. Study information: Researchers got TCR beta repertoires out of sorted CD3+CD56+NKG2C+, CD3+CD56+NKG2C- and CD3+CD56-NKG2C+ T cells.

The germline V gene encodes CDR1 SGHKS and CDR2 YYEKEE (reference sequence). The CDR3 sequence is 16 residues long. Study conclusions and caveats: The CD3+CD56-NKG2C+ fraction was also led by these clonotypes in a few donors.

With UMIs, 5'RACE template switching was used to make TCR beta cDNA. TCRdb re-called the 5' RACE reads and catalogs CDR3 proteins one per entry, DNA excluded. The table for this sample gives a few hundred thousand distinct CDR3 sequences. With regard to this clonotype: Its antigen is undetermined.

This sequence was found in a man aged 18-70 years in good health. The chain uses TRBV5-5 and TRBJ2-7; absent DNA, TCRdb's TRBD1 call cannot be checked. Sequencing input: blood T cells: a sorted CD56 or NKG2C T cell subset, CD4+ or CD8+ T cells, or bulk PBMC T cells (not recorded which). CDR3 in amino acids: CASSRTRDSSSYEQYF.